The next 20 T cell receptor beta chains were all read from a single sample in a study of Ad26.COV2.S vaccination and SARS-CoV-2 variants listed by TCRdb under 2021. The treatment or condition label on this specimen signifies: some 19 received Ad26.COV2.S at low or high dose, single or two shots; about 5 received placebo; per-sample allocation not given. Repertoires of vaccine and placebo recipients were sequenced from samples collected on day 63 after the first injection. To prepare the library, the immunoSEQ multiplex PCR assay was applied. TCRdb holds this immuneACCESS table with in-frame rearrangements only. Some clones are missing; in checked studies, unresolved V genes explain under half, and the rest has no known cause. This sample has fewer than 400,000 clones in its table, and 75% to 90% of those were observed once. The ten largest account for under 2% of the sample. Source: peripheral blood, taken in a trial of Ad26.COV2.S vaccine versus placebo. These receptors were collected from a person aged 18-60 years who received the Ad26.COV2.S COVID-19 vaccine or a placebo.

The V gene is TRBV9, the J gene TRBJ2-5; 7 bases fit TRBD2. Unmatched junction bases numbered 5, after V lost 3 bases and J lost 3 bases. This CDR3 has 14 residues. CDR1 and CDR2 from the germline V gene are SGDLS and YYNGEE. This CDR3 reads CASSGSGTKETQYF. CDR3 nucleotide sequence: TGTGCCAGCAGCGGCAGTGGGACTAAAGAGACCCAGTACTTC.

The chain links TRBV19 to TRBJ2-7; 10 bases agree with TRBD1. The junction had 6 bases not matched to a gene; V was cut back by 4 bases and J by 0 bases. The CDR3 runs 16 residues. In germline, CDR1 is LNHDA, CDR2 SQIVND (reference sequence). The CDR3 is CASSTGTGANSYEQYF. CDR3 sequence (DNA): TGTGCCAGTAGTACCGGGACAGGGGCGAACTCCTACGAGCAGTACTTC. Supplemented by reference TRBV19 and TRBJ2-7, the full variable domain reads DGGITQSPKYLFRKEGQNVTLSCEQNLNHDAMYWYRQDPGQGLRLIYYSQIVNDFQKGDIAEGYSVSREKKESFPLTVTSAQKNPTAFYLCASSTGTGANSYEQYFGPGTRLTVT.

V gene TRBV4-3 combines with J gene TRBJ1-1, with D perhaps matching TRBD1 (5 bases). Germline V gene sequence: CDR1 LGHNA, CDR2 YSLEER. V lost 0 bases, J lost 0 bases, and 11 bases lay in between. This CDR3 is built from 16 residues. CDR3 in DNA: TGCGCCAGCAGCCAAGAACCAGGGCTGATGAACACTGAAGCTTTCTTT. As protein: CASSQEPGLMNTEAFF.

The genes are TRBV7-3 and TRBJ2-1; 7 nucleotides align to TRBD1. J was trimmed by 3 bases and V by 5 bases; bases with no gene match: 4. The CDR3 consists of 14 residues. Germline CDR1 reads SGHTA; CDR2 reads FQGTGA. In DNA, the CDR3 is TGTGCCAGCAGCGCTGACAGGGACTACAATGAGCAGTTCTTC. It yields the protein CASSADRDYNEQFF.

The CDR3 sequence: CASSAPGQGSGNTIYF. DNA of the CDR3: TGTGCCAGCAGTGCCCCGGGACAGGGTTCTGGAAACACCATATATTTT. The chain combines TRBV6-1 with TRBJ1-3, with 9 bases identical to TRBD1. Looked up from germline, CDR1 is MNHNS and CDR2 is SASEGT. CDR3 length equals 16 residues. The trim removed 4 bases at V and 1 base at J, leaving 5 bases unmatched.

The genes are TRBV5-6 and TRBJ2-1; no clear D. The CDR3 covers 18 residues. Germline values: CDR1 SGHDT, CDR2 YYEEEE. V dropped 1 base and J dropped 5 bases, with 22 bases sitting between them. The CDR3 region has the DNA TGTGCCAGCAGCTTGAGTTTGCCGAGCCCCCCCTACAACAATGAGCAGTTCTTC. It specifies CASSLSLPSPPYNNEQFF.

This clone has more than one count but fewer than ten. This chain links TRBV7-8 with TRBJ2-7; 8 bases line up with TRBD2. Per the germline V gene, CDR1 is SGHVS and CDR2 is FQNEAQ. This CDR3 contains 13 residues. V dropped 5 bases and J dropped 5; count of bases not matched to a gene: 5. DNA of the CDR3: TGTGCCAGCAGCCGGACGGGAGGGAACGAGCAGTACTTC. This translates into CASSRTGGNEQYF.

CDR3 loop: CASSRGGAGGETQYF. Here the CDR3 DNA reads TGTGCCAGTAGTAGGGGAGGAGCGGGAGGGGAGACCCAGTACTTC. The chain combines TRBV19 with TRBJ2-5, with 10 bases fitting TRBD2. CDR1 and CDR2 from the germline V gene are LNHDA and SQIVND (reference sequence). Trimming cost V 4 bases and J 5 bases; bases outside gene matches: 7. CDR3 length equals 15 residues.

The chain employs TRBV9 and TRBJ2-1; 8 bases align to TRBD2. CDR1 and CDR2 (germline): SGDLS, YYNGEE. This CDR3 has 15 amino acids. V lost 3 bases and J lost 9; bases outside the gene matches: 11. The CDR3, as DNA: TGTGCCAGCAGCGCCCCAGCGGGAGCAGTGGGTGAGCAGTTCTTC. It specifies CASSAPAGAVGEQFF.

This clone appeared a few times. The chain couples TRBV6-5 to TRBJ2-1; 9 bases are shared with TRBD2. V dropped 6 bases and J dropped 7; count of bases not matched to a gene: 7. Germline assignment: CDR1 MNHEY and CDR2 SVGAGI. The CDR3 sequence is 14 residues long. CDR3 protein: CASRVGGRGNEQFF. CDR3 DNA: TGTGCCAGCAGAGTGGGCGGGAGGGGGAATGAGCAGTTCTTC.

V usage is TRBV5-1 and J usage is TRBJ2-3, with TRBD2 as a possible D gene (6 bases). Trimming left V 2 bases short and J 5 bases short, with 15 bases between. Germline lookup yields CDR1 SGHRS and CDR2 YFSETQ. The CDR3 is made up of 15 amino acids. In DNA, the CDR3 is TGCGCCAGCAGCTTTGGGGGGATCGGAAAAGATACGCAGTATTTT. Translated: CASSFGGIGKDTQYF.

A single count supports this clone. The V gene is TRBV7-3, the J gene TRBJ2-2, with D perhaps matching TRBD2 (6 bases). The ends were cut back, 5 bases at V and 7 bases at J, with 17 bases in the middle. The CDR3 sequence is 15 residues long. Looked up from germline, CDR1 is SGHTA and CDR2 is FQGTGA. CDR3 DNA: TGTGCCAGCAGCCTCGGAGAGACCGGGGGCGGGGAGCTGTTTTTT. The encoded protein is CASSLGETGGGELFF.

This sequence joins TRBV5-1 and TRBJ2-7, with D perhaps TRBD1 (6 bases). From germline, CDR1 is SGHRS and CDR2 YFSETQ. V dropped 0 bases and J dropped 2 bases, with 12 bases sitting between them. The CDR3 covers 15 residues. The CDR3 loop is CASSLGQAETYEQYF. The CDR3 DNA reads as TGCGCCAGCAGCTTGGGACAGGCGGAAACCTACGAGCAGTACTTC. Full variable domain (outside the CDR3, taken from reference TRBV5-1 and TRBJ2-7): KAGVTQTPRYLIKTRGQQVTLSCSPISGHRSVSWYQQTPGQGLQFLFEYFSETQRNKGNFPGRFSGRQFSNSRSEMNVSTLELGDSALYLCASSLGQAETYEQYFGPGTRLTVT.

The rearrangement links TRBV29-1 to TRBJ1-1, with D tentatively TRBD1 (5 bases). CDR3 size: 11 residues. Germline values: CDR1 SQVTM, CDR2 ANQGSEA. V lost 7 bases and J lost 3, with 9 bases in between. For the CDR3, the DNA is TGCAGCGGGTGGGGGGACACTGAAGCTTTCTTT. It codes for CSGWGDTEAFF.

The CDR3 reads CASSPRAAGEQYF. The CDR3, as DNA: TGTGCCAGCTCACCACGGGCAGCAGGGGAGCAGTACTTC. This rearrangement joins TRBV18 to TRBJ2-7; TRBD1 is a possible D gene (5 bases). The CDR3 length is 13 residues. Looked up from germline, CDR1 is KGHSH and CDR2 is LQKENI. V was pared by 1 base and J by 7 bases, with 11 bases between. Together with reference TRBV18 and TRBJ2-7, the CDR3 gives the full variable domain: NAGVMQNPRHLVRRRGQEARLRCSPMKGHSHVYWYRQLPEEGLKFMVYLQKENIIDESGMPKERFSAEFPKEGPSILRIQQVVRGDSAAYFCASSPRAAGEQYFGPGTRLTVT.

The chain has TRBV6-4 and TRBJ2-2; D call uncertain. Trimming took off 10 bases at V and 2 bases at J, with 14 bases between the two ends. Germline loops: CDR1 MRHNA, CDR2 SNTAGT. CDR3 length: 14 residues. CDR3 sequence (DNA): TGTGCCACCCGCCACTACCTTAACACCGGGGAGCTGTTTTTT. Protein: CATRHYLNTGELFF.

The chain uses TRBV28 and TRBJ2-3; 7 positions match TRBD2. The V gene's germline CDR1 is MDHEN and CDR2 SYDVKM. Germline trimming cut 9 bases from V and 2 bases from J; bases unmatched to any gene: 2. CDR3 length: 12 residues. The CDR3 nucleotides read TGTGCCAGTAAGCGGGACACAGATACGCAGTATTTT. This translates into CASKRDTDTQYF.

The chain has TRBV3-1 (or the pseudogene TRBV3-2) and TRBJ1-2; 9 nucleotides match TRBD1. The germline gives CDR1 LGHDT, CDR2 YNNKEL (reference sequence). J was trimmed by 6 bases and V by 1 base; bases with no gene match: 0. The CDR3 extends over 13 amino acids. This CDR3 is CASSQGTGDGYTF. CDR3 nucleotides: TGTGCCAGCAGCCAAGGGACAGGGGATGGCTACACCTTC.

The chain carries TRBV28 and TRBJ2-5; 13 bases are a match to TRBD2. J was trimmed by 4 bases and V by 4 bases; bases with no gene match: 6. The germline gives CDR1 MDHEN, CDR2 SYDVKM. The CDR3 covers 16 residues. CDR3 sequence reads: CASSSGTSGIRETQYF. In DNA form, the CDR3 reads TGTGCCAGCAGTTCTGGGACTAGCGGGATTAGAGAGACCCAGTACTTC.

This clone turned up a few times. The chain joins TRBV3-1 (or the pseudogene TRBV3-2) to TRBJ1-2; 8 bases agree with TRBD1. This CDR3 region has 11 residues. CDR1 is LGHDT and CDR2 is YNNKEL in the germline V gene (reference sequence). Unmatched junction bases numbered 0, after V lost 4 bases and J lost 8 bases. Written as DNA, the CDR3 is TGTGCCAGCAGCCGACAGGGGGGCTACACCTTC. Encoded protein: CASSRQGGYTF.